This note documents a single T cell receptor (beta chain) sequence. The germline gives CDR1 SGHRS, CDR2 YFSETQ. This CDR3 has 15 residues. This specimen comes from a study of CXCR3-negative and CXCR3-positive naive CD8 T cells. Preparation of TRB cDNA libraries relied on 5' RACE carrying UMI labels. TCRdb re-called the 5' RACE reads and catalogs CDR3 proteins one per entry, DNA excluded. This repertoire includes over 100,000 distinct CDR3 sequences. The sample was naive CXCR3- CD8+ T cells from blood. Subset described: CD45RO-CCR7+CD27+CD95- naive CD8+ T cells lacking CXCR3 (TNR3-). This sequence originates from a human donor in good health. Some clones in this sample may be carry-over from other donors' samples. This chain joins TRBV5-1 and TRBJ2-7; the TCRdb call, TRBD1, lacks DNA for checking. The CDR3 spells CASSLWDRQSYEQYF.